The 23 T cell receptor beta chains below come from one sample, sequenced in a study of patients and donors after allogeneic stem cell transplantation. TCRdb independently ran MiXCR on the RT-PCR reads; one entry per CDR3 protein. The sample carries about 960,000 distinct CDR3 sequences, 18% recorded once. The sequenced sample consisted of blood, either unsorted or a sorted T cell fraction (not recorded which). These TCRs come from a human donor who was either an allogeneic HSCT recipient or a stem cell or donor lymphocyte infusion donor (not recorded which). It is not recorded whose cells these are; they may come from a transplant donor.

The DNA of the CDR3 is TGTGCCAGCAGCCAAGAGTGGCTACTTAACACCGGGGAGCTGTTTTTT. Protein sequence: CASSQEWLLNTGELFF. The chain has TRBV3-1 and TRBJ2-2, with no clear D. Germline V lookup: CDR1 LGHDT, CDR2 YNNKEL (reference sequence). V was cut by 0 bases and J by 2 bases, with 10 bases left in between. The CDR3 contains 16 residues. The full variable domain, rest sourced from reference TRBV3-1 and TRBJ2-2, is DTAVSQTPKYLVTQMGNDKSIKCEQNLGHDTMYWYKQDSKKFLKIMFSYNNKELIINETVPNRFSPKSPDKAHLNLHINSLELGDSAVYFCASSQEWLLNTGELFFGEGSRLTVL.

V is TRBV6-5 and J is TRBJ1-1; D call uncertain. Germline V gene data show CDR1 as MNHEY and CDR2 as SVGAGI. The CDR3 is 14 amino acids. Trimming removed 2 bases from V and 3 bases from J, with 10 bases in between. The CDR3 spells CASSYGVRHTEAFF. CDR3 nucleotides: TGTGCCAGCAGTTACGGGGTCAGGCACACTGAAGCTTTCTTT.

The chain uses TRBV29-1 and TRBJ2-7; 10 bases are a match to TRBD1. The germline gives CDR1 SQVTM, CDR2 ANQGSEA. This CDR3 has 12 residues. With 6 bases clipped from V and 4 bases from J, the junction kept 3 bases outside the gene matches. CDR3 region: CSVGDRGYEQYF. CDR3 in DNA: TGCAGCGTCGGGGACAGGGGTTACGAGCAGTACTTC.

The gene calls are TRBV7-2 and TRBJ2-7; D is unresolved. V was cut by 1 base and J by 3 bases, with 10 bases left in between. CDR3 length: 14 residues. The germline CDR1 and CDR2 sequences are SGHTA and FQGNSA. CDR3 loop: CASSLVSSGYEQYF. Written as DNA, the CDR3 is TGTGCCAGCAGCTTAGTGTCTTCGGGCTACGAGCAGTACTTC.

This chain uses TRBV6-1 with TRBJ2-7; D might be TRBD1 (6 bases). CDR3 length: 15 residues. The V gene lost 7 bases and the J gene lost 3 bases, with 19 bases spanning the gap. Germline CDR1 and CDR2: MNHNS and SASEGT. The CDR3 sequence: CASNPLNRVDYEQYF. CDR3 DNA: TGTGCCAGCAACCCACTGAACAGGGTGGACTACGAGCAGTACTTC.

This CDR3 reads CASSPLLYRGQGYGYTF. CDR3 coding DNA: TGCGCCAGCAGCCCCCTTCTCTACAGGGGACAGGGCTATGGCTACACCTTC. The chain recombines TRBV5-1 with TRBJ1-2; 9 bases fit TRBD1. There are 17 residues in the CDR3. CDR1 is SGHRS and CDR2 is YFSETQ in the germline V gene. V trimming: 4 bases; J trimming: 4 bases; junction bases outside the gene matches: 14.

The V call is TRBV13, the J call TRBJ2-1; perhaps TRBD2 as D (7 bases). The CDR3 spans 17 residues. The germline V and J ends were trimmed by 4 bases and 6 bases, with 22 bases remaining between them. Germline CDR1 reads PRHDT; CDR2 reads FYEKMQ (reference sequence). CDR3 amino acids: CASSSTSIGGHLNEQFF. The CDR3 nucleotides read TGTGCCAGCAGCTCGACCAGCATCGGGGGGCACCTCAATGAGCAGTTCTTC.

This rearrangement joins TRBV10-3 to TRBJ2-3; 8 bases are shared with TRBD1. The CDR3 loop spans 15 amino acids. Germline V lookup: CDR1 ENHRY, CDR2 SYGVKD. Unmatched junction bases numbered 5, after V lost 4 bases and J lost 2 bases. The CDR3, as DNA: TGTGCCATCAGTGGGAAGACAGGGGACACAGATACGCAGTATTTT. Translating it yields CAISGKTGDTDTQYF.

This clonotype was found a few times. The CDR3 DNA sequence: TGTGCCATCAGCCCCGCAGGGGTTCAGGTGAACACTGAAGCTTTCTTT. This sequence encodes CAISPAGVQVNTEAFF. This chain links TRBV10-3 with TRBJ1-1; perhaps TRBD1 as D (6 bases). CDR3 length: 16 residues. Trimming took off 6 bases at V and 0 bases at J, with 17 bases between the two ends. Germline V gives CDR1 ENHRY, CDR2 SYGVKD.

The chain combines TRBV5-4 with TRBJ2-1; 11 positions agree with TRBD2. The length of the CDR3 is 17 residues. Losses at the gene ends were 1 base for V and 7 bases for J; bases not matched to a gene: 10. Germline V gene sequence: CDR1 SGHNT, CDR2 YYREEE (reference sequence). The DNA for the CDR3 is TGTGCCAGCAGCTTGTCAATAGCGGGGGGGTTGAGGAATGAGCAGTTCTTC. Translated, it gives CASSLSIAGGLRNEQFF.

This clonotype was observed a few times. The chain has TRBV4-1 and TRBJ2-1; D is perhaps TRBD1 (6 bases). CDR1 and CDR2 from the germline V gene are MGHRA and YSYEKL. Deletions cut 3 bases from V and 0 bases from J, with 15 bases between. This CDR3 is 17 amino acids long. The CDR3 protein is CASSQTPRGSSYNEQFF. The CDR3 DNA reads as TGCGCCAGCAGCCAGACTCCAAGGGGGAGCTCCTACAATGAGCAGTTCTTC.

This clonotype was found many times. This chain uses TRBV20-1 with TRBJ1-4; 7 positions match TRBD1. V dropped 2 bases and J dropped 4; count of bases not matched to a gene: 7. Germline V lookup: CDR1 DFQATT, CDR2 SNEGSKA (reference sequence). This CDR3 contains 15 residues. The CDR3 here is CSARTFGQVNEKLFF. Here the CDR3 DNA reads TGCAGTGCTAGAACATTCGGACAGGTTAATGAAAAACTGTTTTTT.

The chain combines TRBV5-1 with TRBJ1-2; D is unresolved. CDR3 length: 13 amino acids. Per the germline V gene, CDR1 is SGHRS and CDR2 is YFSETQ. V was shortened by 7 bases and J by 3 bases, with 13 bases between the two germline ends. This CDR3 is CASAAVYDYGYTF. The CDR3 DNA reads as TGCGCCAGCGCAGCGGTCTACGACTATGGCTACACCTTC. The complete variable domain, with remaining parts taken from reference TRBV5-1 and TRBJ1-2, reads KAGVTQTPRYLIKTRGQQVTLSCSPISGHRSVSWYQQTPGQGLQFLFEYFSETQRNKGNFPGRFSGRQFSNSRSEMNVSTLELGDSALYLCASAAVYDYGYTFGSGTRLTVV.

This clonotype was recorded at least ten times. The chain is built from TRBV24-1 and TRBJ2-2, with D possibly matching TRBD1 (5 bases). Between the trimmed V and J ends, which lost 3 bases and 6 bases, there was a span of 16 bases. The CDR3 spans 16 residues. From germline, CDR1 is KGHDR and CDR2 SFDVKD. CDR3 residues: CATSDHPWTLSGELFF. For the CDR3, the DNA is TGTGCCACCAGTGATCATCCATGGACACTTTCCGGGGAGCTGTTTTTT.

For this clonotype: Likely a read error: the CDR3 ends without its conserved phenylalanine or tryptophan. This chain links TRBV29-1 with TRBJ1-1; 10 bases agree with TRBD1. CDR3 size: 13 residues. After removal of 6 bases from V and 4 bases from J, the junction contained 5 bases not matched to a gene. The V gene's germline CDR1 is SQVTM and CDR2 ANQGSEA. In DNA form, the CDR3 reads TGCAGCGTACCGAGGACAGGGGGCACTGAAGCTTTCCTT. Translated, it gives CSVPRTGGTEAFL.

V usage is TRBV7-8 and J usage is TRBJ2-2; 7 nucleotides line up with TRBD2. The CDR3 runs 18 residues. Germline V gives CDR1 SGHVS, CDR2 FQNEAQ. J lost 5 bases, V lost 5 bases, and 17 bases had no gene match. CDR3 protein: CASSATLGAGARTGELFF. Here the CDR3 DNA reads TGTGCCAGCAGCGCGACCCTCGGGGCGGGAGCGAGAACCGGGGAGCTGTTTTTT.

A few counts support this clonotype. This chain connects TRBV6-1 to TRBJ2-1; 8 nucleotides match TRBD2. Germline V gene data show CDR1 as MNHNS and CDR2 as SASEGT. J gave up 9 bases and V 4 bases, and 5 bases lay outside the gene matches. CDR3 length equals 13 residues. CDR3 protein: CASSGRLASEQFF. The CDR3 DNA follows: TGTGCCAGCAGTGGACGACTAGCGTCTGAGCAGTTCTTC.

This clonotype was seen more than once but under ten times. The chain is built from TRBV7-9 and TRBJ2-5; the match to TRBD1 covers 9 bases. Germline trimming cut 5 bases from V and 5 bases from J; bases unmatched to any gene: 6. The CDR3 spans 14 residues. CDR1 is SEHNR and CDR2 is FQNEAQ in the germline V gene (reference sequence). CDR3 region: CASSRTGGLETQYF. In DNA, the CDR3 is TGTGCCAGCAGCCGTACAGGGGGCCTTGAGACCCAGTACTTC.

The CDR3 nucleotides read TGTGCCAGCAGCCAGAGGGCTACCACCGGGGAGCTGTTTTTT. It translates to CASSQRATTGELFF. The J gene is TRBJ2-2, the V gene TRBV14, with D perhaps matching TRBD2 (5 bases). The germline V gene encodes CDR1 SGHDN and CDR2 FVKESK. With 3 bases removed from V and 4 bases from J, the gap between germline ends came to 9 bases. The CDR3 has 14 amino acids. The full variable domain, completed using reference TRBV14 and TRBJ2-2, is EAGVTQFPSHSVIEKGQTVTLRCDPISGHDNLYWYRRVMGKEIKFLLHFVKESKQDESGMPNNRFLAERTGGTYSTLKVQPAELEDSGVYFCASSQRATTGELFFGEGSRLTVL.

This clonotype showed up just a few times. V gene TRBV7-6 combines with J gene TRBJ1-3, with D hard to call. The CDR3 is made up of 15 amino acids. Trimming removed 3 bases from V and 0 bases from J, with 9 bases in between. Germline V lookup: CDR1 SGHVS, CDR2 FNYEAQ. CDR3 in amino acids: CASSFDGDSGNTIYF. CDR3 DNA: TGTGCCAGCAGCTTCGACGGAGACTCTGGAAACACCATATATTTT.

This chain links TRBV2 with TRBJ2-7; maybe TRBD1 (6 bases). Per the germline V gene, CDR1 is SNHLY and CDR2 is FYNNEI. The V gene lost 6 bases and the J gene lost 0 bases, with 12 bases spanning the gap. This CDR3 contains 14 residues. CDR3 nucleotide sequence: TGTGCCAGCAGGACACAGGGTCACTCCTACGAGCAGTACTTC. Protein: CASRTQGHSYEQYF.

This clonotype was detected a few times. The chain links TRBV7-2 to TRBJ1-5; 9 bases are shared with TRBD1. This CDR3 comprises 15 residues. CDR1 SGHTA and CDR2 FQGNSA come from the germline V gene. The V segment lost 5 bases and the J segment 3 bases; nucleotides outside the gene matches: 5. The CDR3 DNA reads TGTGCCAGCAGCATTCGGACAGGGGCCAATCAGCCCCAGCATTTT. This gives the protein CASSIRTGANQPQHF.

The chain uses TRBV6-1 and TRBJ1-3; 7 positions match TRBD1. J gave up 0 bases and V 6 bases, and 5 bases lay outside the gene matches. This CDR3 region has 15 residues. The germline V gene has CDR1 MNHNS and CDR2 SASEGT. The CDR3 sequence is CASRGGQLSGNTIYF. CDR3 nucleotide sequence: TGTGCCAGCAGGGGGGGACAGCTCTCTGGAAACACCATATATTTT.